This T cell receptor (beta chain) was recorded in a study of monozygotic twins with inflammatory bowel disease. TCRdb reprocessed the 5' RACE reads and stores each CDR3 protein as one record, lacking DNA. The table counts some 200,000 distinct CDR3 sequences; roughly 1.5% lies in the top ten. This CDR3 contains 14 residues. CDR1 is SGHRS and CDR2 is YFSETQ in the germline V gene. The rearrangement links TRBV5-1 to TRBJ2-2; TCRdb designates TRBD1, a call that cannot be tested without DNA. This receptor was identified in a human donor with ulcerative colitis or Crohn's disease, or a healthy co-twin of an affected twin (not recorded which). Sequencing was performed on blood. The chain's CDR3 is CASSETGGTGELFF.